This T cell receptor beta chain was captured by sequencing in a study of cytomegalovirus exposure and HLA in healthy donors. Study at large: The approximately 110 validation repertoires and the approximately 670 first-cohort repertoires shared a platform, a later analysis reported. Regarding the study as a whole: Within the 130 or so validation repertoires, first-cohort TCR clusters tended to co-occur, according to a later analysis. Cytomegalovirus association was assigned to some 160 TCR beta chains.

Only one count was recorded for this clone. Antigen: not known. Using immunoSEQ multiplex PCR, the repertoire was profiled, and TCRdb retains in-frame clones only, with some absent. The sample yields about 110,000 clones, 70% to 90% seen once. The CDR3 totals 14 residues. Germline V gene data show CDR1 as SGHRS and CDR2 as YFSETQ. With 0 bases removed from V and 0 bases from J, the gap between germline ends came to 6 bases. V gene TRBV5-1 combines with J gene TRBJ1-2, with D tentatively TRBD1 (5 bases). This receptor was taken from a woman aged 18-29 years in good health and CMV-seropositive. The sample comprised PBMCs. The chain's CDR3 is CASSLEGANYGYTF. The CDR3 DNA reads TGCGCCAGCAGCTTGGAAGGGGCTAACTATGGCTACACCTTC.